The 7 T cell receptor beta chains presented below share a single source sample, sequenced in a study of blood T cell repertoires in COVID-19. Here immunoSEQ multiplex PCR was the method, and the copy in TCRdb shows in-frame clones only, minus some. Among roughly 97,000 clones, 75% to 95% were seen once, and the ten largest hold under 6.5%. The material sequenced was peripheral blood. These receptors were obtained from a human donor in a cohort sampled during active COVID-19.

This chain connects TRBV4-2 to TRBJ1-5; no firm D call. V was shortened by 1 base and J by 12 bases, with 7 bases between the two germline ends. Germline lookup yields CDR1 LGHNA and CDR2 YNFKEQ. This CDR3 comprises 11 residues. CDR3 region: CASSQGRFQHF. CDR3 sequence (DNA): TGTGCCAGCAGCCAAGGGAGGTTCCAGCATTTT.

The CDR3 nucleotides read TGTGCCAGCAGCGTAGGCCAGGCGACAGATACGCAGTATTTT. It is translated as CASSVGQATDTQYF. The genes are TRBV9 and TRBJ2-3; D unresolved. V was cut by 0 bases and J by 3 bases, with 8 bases left in between. Germline V gene lookup returns CDR1 SGDLS and CDR2 YYNGEE. The CDR3 has 14 residues.

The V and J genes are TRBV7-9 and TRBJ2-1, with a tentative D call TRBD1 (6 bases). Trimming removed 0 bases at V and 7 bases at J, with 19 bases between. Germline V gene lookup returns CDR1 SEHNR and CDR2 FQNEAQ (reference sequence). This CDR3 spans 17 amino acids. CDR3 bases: TGTGCCAGCAGCTTAGCGCTAGTCCCTCGACAGGTAAATGAGCAGTTCTTC. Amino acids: CASSLALVPRQVNEQFF. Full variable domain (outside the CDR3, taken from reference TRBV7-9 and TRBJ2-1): DTGVSQNPRHKITKRGQNVTFRCDPISEHNRLYWYRQTLGQGPEFLTYFQNEAQLEKSRLLSDRFSAERPKGSFSTLEIQRTEQGDSAMYLCASSLALVPRQVNEQFFGPGTRLTVL.

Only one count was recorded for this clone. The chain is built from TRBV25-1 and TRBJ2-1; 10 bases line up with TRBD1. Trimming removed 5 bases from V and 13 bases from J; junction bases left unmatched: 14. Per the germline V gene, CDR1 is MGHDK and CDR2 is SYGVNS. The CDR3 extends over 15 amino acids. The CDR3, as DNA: TGTGCCAGCAGTCCTCCCGGGACAGGGGAGTTCCTTCAGTTCTTC. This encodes CASSPPGTGEFLQFF.

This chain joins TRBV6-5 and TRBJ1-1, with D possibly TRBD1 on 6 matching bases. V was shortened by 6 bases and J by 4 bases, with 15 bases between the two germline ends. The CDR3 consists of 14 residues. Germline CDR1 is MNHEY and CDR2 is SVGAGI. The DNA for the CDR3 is TGTGCCAGCAGACCCCAAGTAGGGGGCACTGAAGCTTTCTTT. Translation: CASRPQVGGTEAFF.

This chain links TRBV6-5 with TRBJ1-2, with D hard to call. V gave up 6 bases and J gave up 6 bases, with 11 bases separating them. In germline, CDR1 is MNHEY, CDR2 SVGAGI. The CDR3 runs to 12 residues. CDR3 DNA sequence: TGTGCCAGCAGAGAGGAACCACATGGCTACACCTTC. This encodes CASREEPHGYTF.

This CDR3 is CASSYSQWTSSYEQYF. The CDR3 DNA follows: TGTGCCAGCAGTTACTCCCAGTGGACTAGCAGCTACGAGCAGTACTTC. The chain uses TRBV6-2 or TRBV6-3 and TRBJ2-7; 8 bases line up with TRBD2. There are 16 residues in the CDR3. In germline, CDR1 is MNHEY, CDR2 SVGEGT. After removal of 0 bases from V and 3 bases from J, the junction contained 7 bases not matched to a gene.